These 7 T cell receptor beta chains were sequenced from one sample in a study of PD-L1 blockade in urothelial cancer. Assay used: immunoSEQ multiplex PCR; TCRdb lists only in-frame clones, some missing. The data hold tens of thousands of clones, with 85% observed a single time. Specified time point: pretreatment peripheral blood. Sample: PBMCs, taken around atezolizumab (anti-PD-L1) treatment. The receptors originated from a man aged 60 to 75 with urothelial cancer.

This clone was observed a few times. The rearrangement links TRBV9 to TRBJ1-1, with TRBD1 matching over 8 bases. V was clipped by 3 bases and J by 0 bases; unmatched bases: 13. Germline CDR1 is SGDLS and CDR2 is YYNGEE. The CDR3 runs to 18 residues. The CDR3 coding sequence is TGTGCCAGCAGCGGGACAGGGCGCCCAGAATTGATGAACACTGAAGCTTTCTTT. Translated: CASSGTGRPELMNTEAFF.

The chain joins TRBV12-5 to TRBJ2-1, with TRBD1 matching 9 bases. After removal of 5 bases from V and 1 base from J, the junction contained 6 bases not matched to a gene. The CDR3 is made up of 16 amino acids. Germline lookup yields CDR1 LGHNT and CDR2 FRNRAP. This CDR3 reads CASGLRDRVSYNEQFF. DNA of the CDR3: TGTGCTAGTGGTCTCCGGGACAGGGTTTCCTACAATGAGCAGTTCTTC.

The rearrangement joins TRBV5-1 to TRBJ2-1; 9 bases match TRBD2. This CDR3 is built from 15 residues. The V gene's germline CDR1 is SGHRS and CDR2 YFSETQ. The trim removed 0 bases at V and 9 bases at J, leaving 7 bases unmatched. CDR3 sequence (DNA): TGCGCCAGCAGCTTGGTGCGGGGGGGCCCGGGTGAGCAGTTCTTC. As protein: CASSLVRGGPGEQFF.

V is TRBV5-6 and J is TRBJ1-2; the D gene is possibly TRBD1 (5 bases). With 3 bases removed from V and 8 bases from J, the gap between germline ends came to 14 bases. This CDR3 contains 13 residues. Germline CDR1 SGHDT, CDR2 YYEEEE. The CDR3 is CASSSGTHKGYTF. Here the CDR3 DNA reads TGTGCCAGCAGCTCTGGGACTCACAAAGGCTACACCTTC.

The chain employs TRBV7-2 and TRBJ2-3; 7 bases fit TRBD2. CDR1 and CDR2 from the germline V gene are SGHTA and FQGNSA. The V and J ends lost 5 bases and 0 bases, in that order; junction bases with no gene match: 5. The CDR3 extends over 15 amino acids. CDR3 sequence reads: CASSRSGTSTDTQYF. DNA of the CDR3: TGTGCCAGCAGCCGCAGCGGGACTAGCACAGATACGCAGTATTTT.

The rearrangement uses TRBV18 and TRBJ2-7, with TRBD1 matching 7 bases. The CDR3 covers 13 residues. Germline V lookup: CDR1 KGHSH, CDR2 LQKENI. The V segment lost 4 bases and the J segment 3 bases; nucleotides outside the gene matches: 3. CDR3 in DNA: TGTGCCAGCTCACGGGACAGAGTCTACGAGCAGTACTTC. Translation: CASSRDRVYEQYF.

V is TRBV28 and J is TRBJ1-5; D unclear. V lost 5 bases to trimming and J lost 4 bases, with 12 bases between them. This CDR3 comprises 14 residues. The germline V gene encodes CDR1 MDHEN and CDR2 SYDVKM. CDR3 protein: CASSTPGMNQPQHF. CDR3 bases: TGTGCCAGCAGTACCCCCGGGATGAATCAGCCCCAGCATTTT.